One sample yielded the 20 T cell receptor beta chains listed below, sequenced in a study of blood T cell repertoires in COVID-19. Only in-frame clones appear in the TCRdb table, and some are missing; sequencing was by immunoSEQ multiplex PCR. The data show some 98,000 clones, with around 83% seen just once and around 25% held by the top ten. Sequenced sample: peripheral blood. Receptors were obtained from a man in his 60s with acute or convalescent COVID-19.

The genes are TRBV7-2 and TRBJ2-2; 7 nucleotides match TRBD1. The trim removed 8 bases at V and 2 bases at J, leaving 8 bases unmatched. Germline V lookup: CDR1 SGHTA, CDR2 FQGNSA. The CDR3 spans 15 residues. DNA for the CDR3: TGTGCCAGCGGGAAGGGGGCGCCAAACACCGGGGAGCTGTTTTTT. This gives the protein CASGKGAPNTGELFF.

This clone was picked up a small number of times. This rearrangement joins TRBV2 to TRBJ1-4; 8 positions agree with TRBD1. In germline, CDR1 is SNHLY, CDR2 FYNNEI. The V and J ends lost 6 bases and 4 bases, in that order; junction bases with no gene match: 4. CDR3 length: 14 residues. The CDR3 region is CASRGQVINEKLFF. The CDR3 DNA reads as TGTGCCAGCAGGGGACAGGTTATTAATGAAAAACTGTTTTTT.

The chain combines TRBV5-6 with TRBJ1-1; 9 nucleotides match TRBD1. V was pared by 4 bases and J by 2 bases, with 6 bases of the junction left unmatched. The CDR3 spans 15 residues. The germline CDR1 and CDR2 sequences are SGHDT and YYEEEE. CDR3 amino acids: CASSRQDRGNTEAFF. DNA of the CDR3: TGTGCCAGCAGCCGACAGGACAGGGGTAACACTGAAGCTTTCTTT.

V gene TRBV4-2 combines with J gene TRBJ1-4, with 8 bases fitting TRBD1. Germline V lookup: CDR1 LGHNA, CDR2 YNFKEQ. This CDR3 is 14 amino acids long. V lost 3 bases and J lost 6; bases outside the gene matches: 3. In DNA form, the CDR3 reads TGTGCCAGCAGCCAGGTACAGGGGGATGAAAAACTGTTTTTT. This codes for CASSQVQGDEKLFF.

This clone was detected a few times. The rearrangement joins TRBV2 to TRBJ1-2; 7 bases fit TRBD1. The length of the CDR3 is 13 residues. Losses at the gene ends were 6 bases for V and 2 bases for J; bases not matched to a gene: 3. Germline CDR1 is SNHLY and CDR2 is FYNNEI. The CDR3 protein is CASRGQINYGYTF. The CDR3 DNA sequence: TGTGCCAGCAGGGGACAGATAAACTATGGCTACACCTTC.

The rearrangement uses TRBV20-1 and TRBJ1-2, with D uncertain. The CDR3 sequence is 11 residues long. V lost 6 bases, J lost 3 bases, and 8 bases lay in between. Looked up from germline, CDR1 is DFQATT and CDR2 is SNEGSKA (reference sequence). Here the CDR3 reads CSALLDYGYTF. The CDR3 DNA is TGCAGTGCCCTCCTTGACTATGGCTACACCTTC.

This chain joins TRBV2 and TRBJ1-6; 9 positions agree with TRBD1. This CDR3 spans 16 amino acids. The germline V gene has CDR1 SNHLY and CDR2 FYNNEI. Trimming cost V 6 bases and J 7 bases; bases outside gene matches: 10. Here the CDR3 reads CASRIQGQGSNSPLHF. In nucleotides, the CDR3 is TGTGCCAGCAGGATCCAGGGACAGGGCTCAAATTCACCCCTCCACTTT.

The chain is built from TRBV5-1 and TRBJ2-7; D possibly corresponds to TRBD1 (6 bases). CDR3 length equals 15 residues. V was shortened by 0 bases and J by 0 bases, with 10 bases between the two germline ends. The V gene's germline CDR1 is SGHRS and CDR2 YFSETQ. This chain's CDR3 is CASSLDGTSSYEQYF. CDR3 DNA sequence: TGCGCCAGCAGCTTGGACGGGACAAGCTCCTACGAGCAGTACTTC.

The gene calls are TRBV9 and TRBJ2-5; weak D call: TRBD1 (5 bases). Germline CDR1 and CDR2: SGDLS and YYNGEE. The ends were cut back, 4 bases at V and 5 bases at J, with 15 bases in the middle. This CDR3 comprises 14 residues. The CDR3 DNA follows: TGTGCCAGCAGCCCATCCCAGGGTTTTGAGACCCAGTACTTC. Translation: CASSPSQGFETQYF.

This chain uses TRBV19 with TRBJ1-5; unclear D gene. The germline V gene has CDR1 LNHDA and CDR2 SQIVND (reference sequence). V was shortened by 0 bases and J by 9 bases, with 15 bases between the two germline ends. The CDR3 is 15 residues long. The CDR3 DNA sequence: TGTGCCAGTAGTATAGATCACGGGGTCCTAAGGCCCCAGCATTTT. Protein: CASSIDHGVLRPQHF. Supplemented by reference TRBV19 and TRBJ1-5, the full variable domain reads DGGITQSPKYLFRKEGQNVTLSCEQNLNHDAMYWYRQDPGQGLRLIYYSQIVNDFQKGDIAEGYSVSREKKESFPLTVTSAQKNPTAFYLCASSIDHGVLRPQHFGDGTRLSIL.

This rearrangement joins TRBV2 to TRBJ1-6, with 10 bases identical to TRBD1. The CDR3 runs to 16 residues. V shed 0 bases and J 7 bases; nucleotides not matched to a gene: 3. Germline V lookup: CDR1 SNHLY, CDR2 FYNNEI. CDR3: CASSEAATGGNSPLHF. CDR3 nucleotide sequence: TGTGCCAGCAGTGAAGCGGCGACAGGGGGCAATTCACCCCTCCACTTT.

V usage is TRBV18 and J usage is TRBJ2-5; weak D call: TRBD1 (5 bases). The germline V gene has CDR1 KGHSH and CDR2 LQKENI. Trimming pared 4 bases from V and 5 bases from J, leaving 17 bases between. The CDR3 consists of 15 residues. The CDR3 loop is CASSLRGRGWETQYF. The CDR3 DNA sequence: TGTGCCAGCTCACTAAGAGGAAGGGGATGGGAGACCCAGTACTTC.

The V call is TRBV6-2 or TRBV6-3, the J call TRBJ2-4, with TRBD2 matching 10 bases. J lost 4 bases, V lost 6 bases, and 15 bases had no gene match. This CDR3 has 18 residues. Germline V gene data show CDR1 as MNHEY and CDR2 as SVGEGT. This CDR3 is CASSPTRTSGAGKNIQYF. In DNA, the CDR3 is TGTGCCAGCAGCCCGACCAGAACTAGCGGGGCGGGTAAAAACATTCAGTACTTC.

This chain connects TRBV7-2 to TRBJ2-7; a weak D match, TRBD2 (5 bases). This CDR3 is built from 14 residues. The V gene lost 5 bases and the J gene lost 7 bases, with 18 bases spanning the gap. Germline V CDR1 and CDR2: SGHTA, FQGNSA. CDR3 region: CASSPLGLAGEQYF. DNA of the CDR3: TGTGCCAGCAGCCCCCTAGGACTTGCCGGGGAGCAGTACTTC.

The chain uses TRBV28 and TRBJ1-1; 12 bases match TRBD1. This CDR3 is 18 amino acids long. Germline values: CDR1 MDHEN, CDR2 SYDVKM. Trimming at V came to 3 bases and at J to 5 bases, leaving 13 bases not matched to a gene. The CDR3 sequence: CASSFPGQGAYFGTEAFF. The CDR3 DNA reads TGTGCCAGCAGTTTCCCGGGACAGGGGGCGTATTTCGGGACTGAAGCTTTCTTT.

This chain connects TRBV9 to TRBJ1-1; D possibly corresponds to TRBD1 (5 bases). This CDR3 is built from 12 residues. Trimming stripped 4 bases from V and 6 bases from J, with 10 bases between. CDR1 and CDR2 (germline): SGDLS, YYNGEE. CDR3 in DNA: TGTGCCAGCAGCCCTCCGGGGGCTGAAGCTTTCTTT. It encodes CASSPPGAEAFF.

This rearrangement joins TRBV18 to TRBJ2-5; maybe TRBD2 (6 bases). The germline CDR1 and CDR2 sequences are KGHSH and LQKENI. This CDR3 has 13 residues. Trimming took 0 bases from V and 7 from J, leaving 9 bases between them. As DNA, the CDR3 is TGTGCCAGCTCACCACCTCTGGGGGGGACCCAGTACTTC. Protein sequence: CASSPPLGGTQYF.

This clone has just a few counts. The gene calls are TRBV3-1 (or the pseudogene TRBV3-2) and TRBJ1-1; perhaps TRBD1 as D (6 bases). Per the germline V gene, CDR1 is LGHDT and CDR2 is YNNKEL (reference sequence). The length of the CDR3 is 14 residues. Trimming cost V 2 bases and J 7 bases, with 14 bases left between them. CDR3 amino acids: CASSQNAGVGEAFF. The CDR3 DNA reads TGTGCCAGCAGCCAAAACGCAGGGGTGGGTGAAGCTTTCTTT.

V usage is TRBV6-5 and J usage is TRBJ1-5; no clear D gene. Germline V CDR1 and CDR2: MNHEY, SVGAGI. V lost 7 bases to trimming and J lost 7 bases, with 11 bases between them. This CDR3 comprises 12 residues. The CDR3 sequence is CASKNDGQPQHF. Written as DNA, the CDR3 is TGTGCCAGCAAAAACGACGGGCAGCCCCAGCATTTT.

V is TRBV14 and J is TRBJ1-6; TRBD1 might be the D (6 bases). Between the trimmed V and J ends, which lost 2 bases and 7 bases, there was a span of 30 bases. CDR3 size: 21 residues. Per germline, CDR1 SGHDN and CDR2 FVKESK. The CDR3 coding sequence is TGTGCCAGCAGCCAAAGGGGAGCCGGGGGGCCTCCCGCCTTTGGGAATTCACCCCTCCACTTT. It encodes CASSQRGAGGPPAFGNSPLHF.